A single sample is the source of the 14 T cell receptor beta chains below, sequenced in a study of technical replicates of blood from a handful of donors. Produced via immunoSEQ multiplex PCR; TCRdb's table is partial and in-frame only. Of tens of thousands of clones in the sample, approximately 98% were seen once. Input material: T cells isolated from PBMCs. The receptors stem from a human donor in good health.

This chain uses TRBV6-6 with TRBJ2-1; no reliable D call. The ends were cut back, 0 bases at V and 6 bases at J, with 12 bases in the middle. Germline CDR1 MNHNY, CDR2 SVGAGI (reference sequence). There are 15 residues in the CDR3. Here the CDR3 DNA reads TGTGCCAGCAGTTACTCTCGCGGTCCTATCAATGAGCAGTTCTTC. Translated, it gives CASSYSRGPINEQFF.

V gene TRBV5-6 combines with J gene TRBJ1-5; TRBD1 agrees at 10 bases. The germline CDR1 and CDR2 sequences are SGHDT and YYEEEE. CDR3 length: 16 amino acids. J gave up 3 bases and V 5 bases, and 8 bases lay outside the gene matches. The CDR3 sequence: CASRMGQGWDNQPQHF. The DNA of the CDR3 is TGTGCCAGCAGGATGGGACAGGGGTGGGACAATCAGCCCCAGCATTTT.

This chain links TRBV6-5 with TRBJ2-3, with 9 positions matching TRBD2. Germline loops: CDR1 MNHEY, CDR2 SVGAGI. The V and J ends lost 9 bases and 3 bases, in that order; junction bases with no gene match: 4. This CDR3 has 13 amino acids. CDR3 protein: CARITSGTDTQYF. The CDR3 DNA sequence: TGTGCCAGAATAACTAGCGGGACAGATACGCAGTATTTT.

CDR3 nucleotides: TGTGCCAGCAGTGAAGTAGCGGGAGTAAACGAGCAGTACTTC. It codes for CASSEVAGVNEQYF. The rearrangement joins TRBV6-1 to TRBJ2-7, with TRBD2 matching 9 bases. J lost 5 bases, V lost 1 base, and 3 bases had no gene match. Looked up from germline, CDR1 is MNHNS and CDR2 is SASEGT. The CDR3 loop spans 14 amino acids.

J is TRBJ1-2 and V is TRBV27; D unresolved. CDR3 length equals 13 residues. Germline V gene sequence: CDR1 MNHEY, CDR2 SMNVEV (reference sequence). Trimming took 5 bases from V and 6 from J, leaving 13 bases between them. The CDR3 loop reads CASSPRRGDGYTF. The DNA for the CDR3 is TGTGCCAGCAGTCCCCGTCGGGGTGATGGCTACACCTTC.

The V call is TRBV19, the J call TRBJ2-1; D might be TRBD1 (5 bases). V was pared by 6 bases and J by 2 bases, with 11 bases between. The length of the CDR3 is 14 residues. Germline loops: CDR1 LNHDA, CDR2 SQIVND (reference sequence). The CDR3 nucleotides read TGTGCCAGTAGACCGACAGTTACCTACAATGAGCAGTTCTTC. This translates into CASRPTVTYNEQFF.

This chain joins TRBV2 and TRBJ1-1, with TRBD1 matching over 8 bases. This CDR3 spans 16 amino acids. Germline-derived CDR1 and CDR2 are SNHLY and FYNNEI. The V segment lost 5 bases and the J segment 1 base; nucleotides outside the gene matches: 9. CDR3 DNA sequence: TGTGCCAGCAGTTTGAGACAGGGGATGGAGAACACTGAAGCTTTCTTT. This encodes CASSLRQGMENTEAFF.

The chain joins TRBV4-1 to TRBJ1-3, with unresolved D. The CDR3 contains 18 residues. The germline CDR1 and CDR2 sequences are MGHRA and YSYEKL. The V end was cut by 0 bases, the J end by 5 bases, with 20 bases between. The CDR3 sequence is CASSQDIWQDALRNTIYF. CDR3 nucleotide sequence: TGCGCCAGCAGCCAAGATATTTGGCAGGATGCTTTAAGAAACACCATATATTTT.

The chain has TRBV6-1 and TRBJ1-4, with 8 bases aligning to TRBD1. The trim removed 11 bases at V and 11 bases at J, leaving 13 bases unmatched. The CDR3 has 13 amino acids. Germline values: CDR1 MNHNS, CDR2 SASEGT. The CDR3 nucleotides read TGTGCCGGACGGGGACAGGAGATTGGGAAACTGTTTTTT. It specifies CAGRGQEIGKLFF.

The J gene is TRBJ2-5, the V gene TRBV6-1; 9 bases match TRBD2. Unmatched junction bases numbered 3, after V lost 5 bases and J lost 2 bases. CDR1 and CDR2 from the germline V gene are MNHNS and SASEGT. This CDR3 contains 14 residues. As DNA, the CDR3 is TGTGCCAGCAGTAGTAGCGGGGGACAAGAGACCCAGTACTTC. This gives the protein CASSSSGGQETQYF.

This clone was seen a single time. The chain combines TRBV2 with TRBJ1-5; no definite D call. CDR1 SNHLY and CDR2 FYNNEI come from the germline V gene. The CDR3 spans 14 residues. Trimming cost V 4 bases and J 1 base, with 8 bases left between them. The CDR3 DNA sequence: TGTGCCAGCAGTGTAACAGTAAGCAATCAGCCCCAGCATTTT. This gives the protein CASSVTVSNQPQHF.

The gene calls are TRBV6-1 and TRBJ1-5; 7 bases line up with TRBD1. Germline loops: CDR1 MNHNS, CDR2 SASEGT. The CDR3 consists of 14 residues. The V gene end was trimmed by 4 bases and the J gene end by 6 bases; junction bases not matched to a gene: 6. The CDR3 loop reads CASSGDRVSQPQHF. The CDR3 DNA reads TGTGCCAGCAGTGGAGACAGGGTGAGTCAGCCCCAGCATTTT.

V usage is TRBV4-3 and J usage is TRBJ2-5; weak D call: TRBD2 (6 bases). Germline V gives CDR1 LGHNA, CDR2 YSLEER. The V gene lost 0 bases and the J gene lost 5 bases, with 10 bases spanning the gap. CDR3 length equals 14 residues. CDR3 residues: CASSQDPGGETQYF. The CDR3 nucleotides read TGCGCCAGCAGCCAAGATCCCGGAGGGGAGACCCAGTACTTC.

This chain links TRBV5-5 with TRBJ1-1; TRBD1 matches 7 bases. The CDR3 contains 13 residues. Trimming at V came to 4 bases and at J to 1 base, leaving 1 base not matched to a gene. Germline CDR1 is SGHKS and CDR2 is YYEKEE (reference sequence). The CDR3 coding sequence is TGTGCCAGCAGCCGACAGGGGAACACTGAAGCTTTCTTT. This encodes CASSRQGNTEAFF.